The TCR beta chain described here comes from a study of OX40 agonist ivuxolimab in advanced cancers. Whole-study context: At just under 85% male, the cohort had a mean age of roughly 60 years, ranging from about 23 to 79. Partial responses were achieved by three patients, of whom one had hepatocellular carcinoma and two had cutaneous melanoma. Whole-study results and caveats: Clonal expansion from baseline to week 6 occurred in both CD4+ and CD8+ T cells.

Trimming stripped 5 bases from V and 2 bases from J, with 13 bases between. This CDR3 has 14 amino acids. The germline gives CDR1 SEHNR, CDR2 FQNEAQ (reference sequence). To note about this clone: The target antigen is unknown.

Excluded were patients having autoimmune disease history or systemic immunosuppression. The table came from immunoSEQ multiplex PCR; TCRdb's copy has only in-frame clones and leaves some out. This sample has 65,000 to 75,000 clones; about 85% occur once, and the top ten carry under 2.5%. The rearrangement uses TRBV7-9 and TRBJ2-7; no reliable D call. The sample here was CD4+ or CD8+ T cells sorted from blood, taken in a trial of the OX40 agonist ivuxolimab. The TCR originated in an adult with an advanced solid tumor such as melanoma, head and neck, liver or kidney cancer. CDR3 in DNA: TGTGCCAGCAGCCGGTCGTTAGGGACCTACGAGCAGTACTTC. Protein: CASSRSLGTYEQYF.